This T cell receptor (beta chain) was recorded in a study of OX40 agonist ivuxolimab in advanced cancers. As for the study more broadly: The costimulatory receptor OX40 (CD134) was targeted by ivuxolimab, a fully human IgG2 agonistic monoclonal antibody. Intravenous ivuxolimab was administered to patients every 2 weeks at six dose levels: 0.01, 0.1, 0.3, 1.5, 3 and 10 mg/kg. Of the approximately 54 patients in dose escalation, about 20 had hepatocellular carcinoma, around 15 had melanoma, 9 had renal cell carcinoma and 9 had head and neck cancer. In the dose-escalation cohort, roughly 80% of patients were male, and the mean age was about 55 years, with a range of about 23 to 85. Prior anti-PD-1, anti-PD-L1 or anti-CTLA-4 therapy was permitted, and checkpoint inhibitors had been received by around 40% of dose-escalation patients. Partial responses were achieved by three dose-escalation patients, of whom one had hepatocellular carcinoma and two had cutaneous melanoma. The purpose of peripheral TCRbeta sequencing was to test whether ivuxolimab changed TCR sequence diversity and led to clonal T-cell expansion. The paper describes the monotherapy dose-escalation part (N of about 47 patients) of the phase I trial of ivuxolimab. The research as a whole found: Low levels of normalized T-cell clonal expansion were also shown by some nonresponding patients. The antigen specificity of the peripheral T cells that underwent clonal expansion was not determined. After ivuxolimab, CD8+ T cells had more expanded clones than CD4+ T cells on average. In the 0.1-3.0 mg/kg groups, partial responders had among the lowest normalized peripheral clonal expansion, particularly in CD8+ T cells. Clonal expansion of both CD4+ and CD8+ blood T cells was observed from baseline to week 6 at doses 0.1 to 3.0 mg/kg.

From cysteine to phenylalanine, the CDR3 is 14 amino acids long. Left in the record is the CDR3 DNA by itself, 42 bases read in frame from the first base. The junction shows trimming of 6 bases on V and 5 bases on J, plus 11 bases between the germline ends. Per the germline V gene (reference sequence), SGHAT is the CDR1 and FQDESV is the CDR2. Patients with autoimmune disease history or receiving systemic immunosuppression were excluded from the trial. Peripheral blood for TCR sequencing was collected from all dose cohorts at baseline, on cycle 4 day 1, and on cycle 7 day 1. Samples were obtained from an open-label, multicenter, first-in-human phase I dose-escalation trial of ivuxolimab. Adults with locally advanced or metastatic melanoma, renal cell carcinoma, hepatocellular carcinoma or head and neck squamous cell carcinoma were enrolled in the trial. CD4+ and CD8+ T cells were sorted separately from peripheral blood before TCR sequencing.

This clone was seen more than once but under ten times. Which antigen it targets is not known. Base qualities are missing; no much larger clone stands one base away. To sequence the TCRbeta CDR3 region, genomic DNA was isolated from the sorted cells. The immunoSEQ Assay was used for sequencing of TCRbeta CDR3 regions. What TCRdb holds here is the immuneACCESS table cut down to in-frame rearrangements. Part of the clones is not present; checked against another copy, under half of the missing clones reflect an unresolved V gene, and the others are unexplained. The sample table contains about 40,000 clones; only one count was recorded for 70% to 90% of them. The ten largest account for approximately 16% of the sample.

This clonotype was sampled from an adult with an advanced solid tumor such as melanoma, head and neck, liver or kidney cancer. The chain is made from TRBV11-1 and TRBJ1-6; the D gene cannot be named for sure. The material was CD4+ or CD8+ T cells sorted from blood, obtained in a trial of the OX40 agonist ivuxolimab. The base sequence is TGTGCCAGCAGTCGGTCTGGGAATAATTCACCCCTCCACTTT. The resulting protein is CASSRSGNNSPLHF.